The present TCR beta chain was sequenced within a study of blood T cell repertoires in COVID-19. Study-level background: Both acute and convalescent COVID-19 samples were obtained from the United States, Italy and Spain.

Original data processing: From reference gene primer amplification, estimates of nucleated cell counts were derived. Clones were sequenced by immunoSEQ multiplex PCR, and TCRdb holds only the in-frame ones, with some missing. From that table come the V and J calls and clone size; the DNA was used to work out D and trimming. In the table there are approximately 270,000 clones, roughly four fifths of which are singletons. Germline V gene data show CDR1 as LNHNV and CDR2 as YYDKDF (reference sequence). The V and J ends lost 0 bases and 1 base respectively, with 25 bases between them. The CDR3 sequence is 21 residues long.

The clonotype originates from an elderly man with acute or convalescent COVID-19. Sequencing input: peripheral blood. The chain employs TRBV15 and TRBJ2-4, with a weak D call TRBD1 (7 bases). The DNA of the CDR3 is TGTGCCACCAGCAGAGATCGGAGGGGGACAGCCTCCTCGCGGGCCAAAAACATTCAGTACTTC. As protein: CATSRDRRGTASSRAKNIQYF.